This T cell receptor (beta chain) was observed in a study of OX40 agonist ivuxolimab in advanced cancers. The wider study: Patients were infused with ivuxolimab every 2 weeks at 0.01 to 10 mg/kg.

Excluded were patients having autoimmune disease history or systemic immunosuppression. At cycle 4 day 1, cycle 7 day 1, and baseline, blood was sampled. Germline values: CDR1 SGHTA, CDR2 FQGNSA. The CDR3 is 19 amino acids. The V gene end was trimmed by 2 bases and the J gene end by 0 bases; junction bases not matched to a gene: 16. Findings and caveats of the study: Clonal expansion from baseline to week 6 occurred in both CD4+ and CD8+ T cells.

Produced via immunoSEQ multiplex PCR; TCRdb's table is partial and in-frame only. The sample has around 50,000 clones, roughly 90% seen once; the top ten hold roughly 12%. This clone was observed a single time. No antigen is known for it. This sample comprised CD4+ or CD8+ T cells sorted from blood, obtained in a trial of the OX40 agonist ivuxolimab. The source is an adult with an advanced solid tumor such as melanoma, head and neck, liver or kidney cancer. The V gene is TRBV7-2, the J gene TRBJ2-7; TRBD2 aligns across 7 bases. CDR3 coding DNA: TGTGCCAGCAGCTTAAGAGGGCCGAGTGGCGGGAGTAGCTCCTACGAGCAGTACTTC. Residues: CASSLRGPSGGSSSYEQYF.